Presented here are 22 T cell receptor beta chains from one specimen sequenced in a study of T-cell reconstitution after alpha-beta-depleted transplantation in children. TCRbeta library construction was performed incorporating unique molecular identifiers. TCRdb passed the PCR reads through MiXCR, listing each CDR3 protein once. The data show 640,000 or so distinct CDR3 sequences, 16% seen once. This specimen consisted of PBMCs from the stem cell graft donor, obtained from the stem cell graft. These receptors all come from a human donor who donated a stem cell graft to a child with acute myeloid leukemia.

The table lists this clonotype with many counts. CDR3 protein: CASSLMGGLTGETQYF. The CDR3 DNA is TGTGCCAGCAGCCTAATGGGGGGATTGACTGGGGAGACCCAGTACTTC. V usage is TRBV6-1 and J usage is TRBJ2-5, with D perhaps matching TRBD2 (6 bases). The length of the CDR3 is 16 residues. Germline assignment: CDR1 MNHNS and CDR2 SASEGT. The germline V and J ends were trimmed by 6 bases and 5 bases, with 22 bases remaining between them.

This clonotype was counted ten times or more. The V and J genes are TRBV7-3 and TRBJ1-1; 8 bases map to TRBD1. This CDR3 region has 12 residues. The germline V gene has CDR1 SGHTA and CDR2 FQGTGA. The V segment lost 2 bases and the J segment 8 bases; nucleotides outside the gene matches: 1. The CDR3 DNA sequence: TGTGCCAGCAGCTTAGGACAGGGCGAAGCTTTCTTT. Its protein is CASSLGQGEAFF. The full variable domain, rest sourced from reference TRBV7-3 and TRBJ1-1, is GAGVSQTPSNKVTEKGKYVELRCDPISGHTALYWYRQSLGQGPEFLIYFQGTGAADDSGLPNDRFFAVRPEGSVSTLKIQRTERGDSAVYLCASSLGQGEAFFGQGTRLTVV.

Of note for this clonotype: At one of its ends the junction is not consistent with the germline gene, which may arise from a read error. The genes are TRBV20-1 and TRBJ2-3; 7 bases fit TRBD2. There are 16 residues in the CDR3. From germline, CDR1 is DFQATT and CDR2 SNEGSKA (reference sequence). CDR3 sequence: CSARDWGRGGTDTQNF. The CDR3 nucleotides are TGCAGTGCTAGAGATTGGGGGAGGGGAGGAACAGATACGCAGAATTTT.

This clonotype was counted at least ten times. The gene calls are TRBV27 and TRBJ1-6; no reliable D call. The V gene's germline CDR1 is MNHEY and CDR2 SMNVEV (reference sequence). The V end lost 2 bases, the J end lost 0 bases, and 8 bases lay between the germline ends. The CDR3 contains 16 residues. The DNA of the CDR3 is TGTGCCAGCAGTTTAGGCGGGAGCTCCTATAATTCACCCCTCCACTTT. Its protein product is CASSLGGSSYNSPLHF.

This clonotype came up many times. The chain couples TRBV7-9 to TRBJ2-7; the match to TRBD2 covers 12 bases. This CDR3 comprises 14 residues. Germline V gene data show CDR1 as SEHNR and CDR2 as FQNEAQ (reference sequence). V shed 5 bases, J shed 7 bases, and the junction held 6 bases outside the gene matches. The CDR3 here is CASSPSGGANEQYF. CDR3 bases: TGTGCCAGCAGCCCTAGCGGGGGGGCGAATGAGCAGTACTTC. Full variable domain (outside the CDR3, taken from reference TRBV7-9 and TRBJ2-7): DTGVSQNPRHKITKRGQNVTFRCDPISEHNRLYWYRQTLGQGPEFLTYFQNEAQLEKSRLLSDRFSAERPKGSFSTLEIQRTEQGDSAMYLCASSPSGGANEQYFGPGTRLTVT.

This clonotype occurred many times. The chain recombines TRBV29-1 with TRBJ1-3; TRBD1 is a possible D gene (6 bases). The CDR3 is 14 amino acids. V lost 7 bases and J 4 bases, leaving 17 bases between the germline ends. CDR1 and CDR2 (germline): SQVTM, ANQGSEA. As DNA, the CDR3 is TGCAGCGCCAAACAGGGAGGACGCGGAAACACCATATATTTT. It translates to CSAKQGGRGNTIYF.

V gene TRBV7-2 combines with J gene TRBJ1-1; D perhaps matches TRBD1 (5 bases). Per the germline V gene, CDR1 is SGHTA and CDR2 is FQGNSA. With 3 bases removed from V and 7 bases from J, the gap between germline ends came to 12 bases. CDR3 length: 13 amino acids. The CDR3 loop reads CASSFPGGVEAFF. The CDR3 DNA is TGTGCCAGCAGCTTTCCTGGGGGGGTTGAAGCTTTCTTT.

The chain couples TRBV15 to TRBJ1-5; possibly TRBD1 for D (5 bases). The CDR3 spans 18 residues. Germline-derived CDR1 and CDR2 are LNHNV and YYDKDF (reference sequence). V lost 0 bases and J 0 bases, leaving 15 bases between the germline ends. The CDR3 loop is CATSRDHHRQPSNQPQHF. DNA of the CDR3: TGTGCCACCAGCAGAGATCATCACCGACAGCCTAGCAATCAGCCCCAGCATTTT.

V is TRBV12-5 and J is TRBJ1-5; no reliable D call. This CDR3 has 13 residues. Germline values: CDR1 LGHNT, CDR2 FRNRAP. Trimming pared 6 bases from V and 9 bases from J, leaving 15 bases between. CDR3 sequence (DNA): TGTGCTAGTGGCCTACTCCTCAATATGCCCCAGCATTTT. Translation gives CASGLLLNMPQHF. Full variable domain (remainder filled in from reference TRBV12-5 and TRBJ1-5): DARVTQTPRHKVTEMGQEVTMRCQPILGHNTVFWYRQTMMQGLELLAYFRNRAPLDDSGMPKDRFSAEMPDATLATLKIQPSEPRDSAVYFCASGLLLNMPQHFGDGTRLSIL.

This chain uses TRBV20-1 with TRBJ1-3; 12 bases agree with TRBD1. Germline trimming cut 5 bases from V and 9 bases from J; bases unmatched to any gene: 14. Germline CDR1 is DFQATT and CDR2 is SNEGSKA (reference sequence). The CDR3 spans 16 residues. CDR3 bases: TGCAGTGCTCCCCTACCGGGACAGGGGGCCCGGGGCACCATATATTTT. Residues: CSAPLPGQGARGTIYF.

The chain has TRBV21-1 and TRBJ2-1; the table names TRBD1, a call not compared with the DNA. TRBV21-1 is recorded as a pseudogene. This CDR3 contains 13 residues. The CDR3 is CASPLPGGGEQFF. The CDR3 DNA is TGTGCCAGCCCTTTGCCAGGGGGCGGTGAGCAGTTCTTC.

The gene calls are TRBV18 and TRBJ2-5; TRBD2 might be the D (6 bases). The CDR3 totals 14 residues. V was pared by 4 bases and J by 2 bases, with 11 bases between. The germline CDR1 and CDR2 sequences are KGHSH and LQKENI. The DNA for the CDR3 is TGTGCCAGCTCACGATCGGGGGATCAAGAGACCCAGTACTTC. It is translated as CASSRSGDQETQYF.

The genes are TRBV7-2 and TRBJ2-1; 11 bases are shared with TRBD2. Losses at the gene ends were 5 bases for V and 8 bases for J; bases not matched to a gene: 11. Looked up from germline, CDR1 is SGHTA and CDR2 is FQGNSA. The CDR3 has 16 residues. CDR3 protein: CASSPEASGGIYEQFF. The CDR3 region has the DNA TGTGCCAGCAGCCCCGAGGCTAGCGGGGGGATTTATGAGCAGTTCTTC.

The table lists this clonotype with a few counts. The chain couples TRBV11-2 to TRBJ2-1, with 8 bases fitting TRBD1. V was pared by 1 base and J by 7 bases, with 6 bases of the junction left unmatched. Germline CDR1 is SGHAT and CDR2 is FQNNGV. The CDR3 runs 15 residues. CDR3 DNA: TGTGCCAGCAGCTTAGGACAGGGGTTGTGGAATGAGCAGTTCTTC. It specifies CASSLGQGLWNEQFF.

This clonotype was counted at least ten times. V gene TRBV20-1 combines with J gene TRBJ2-1; D is ambiguous. Germline-derived CDR1 and CDR2 are DFQATT and SNEGSKA (reference sequence). Trimming removed 5 bases at V and 6 bases at J, with 11 bases between. The CDR3 spans 12 residues. CDR3 coding DNA: TGCAGTGCTGGGCGTCGAGGCAATGAGCAGTTCTTC. Residues: CSAGRRGNEQFF.

V is TRBV5-1 and J is TRBJ1-6, with D possibly matching TRBD1 (5 bases). Trimming shortened V by 4 bases and J by 9 bases, and 14 bases separated the two germline ends. Germline V CDR1 and CDR2: SGHRS, YFSETQ. This CDR3 is built from 14 residues. The CDR3 sequence is CASSLTEAASPLHF. For the CDR3, the DNA is TGCGCCAGCAGCCTGACAGAGGCGGCTTCACCCCTCCACTTT.

This clonotype was counted many times. The chain links TRBV5-1 to TRBJ1-6, with a possible D match to TRBD1 (5 bases). The CDR3 is made up of 15 amino acids. The V end lost 0 bases, the J end lost 5 bases, and 9 bases lay between the germline ends. Germline V CDR1 and CDR2: SGHRS, YFSETQ. This CDR3 is CASSLGQHDNSPLHF. Written as DNA, the CDR3 is TGCGCCAGCAGCTTGGGACAGCATGATAATTCACCCCTCCACTTT.

As regards this clonotype: A read error may explain this, as a much larger clone is one base away. The rearrangement joins TRBV6-5 to TRBJ1-2; TRBD1 is a possible D gene (6 bases). V dropped 5 bases and J dropped 4 bases, with 14 bases sitting between them. The CDR3 has 14 residues. The germline V gene encodes CDR1 MNHEY and CDR2 SVGAGI. The CDR3 region is CASSTPGVLYGYTF. Here the CDR3 DNA reads TGTGCCAGCAGTACTCCAGGGGTCCTCTATGGCTACACCTTC.

Ten or more counts support this clonotype. The V gene is TRBV20-1, the J gene TRBJ1-4; D ambiguous. The length of the CDR3 is 13 residues. The germline gives CDR1 DFQATT, CDR2 SNEGSKA (reference sequence). Trimming removed 7 bases at V and 6 bases at J, with 15 bases between. The chain's CDR3 is CSGAGDRDEKLFF. DNA of the CDR3: TGCAGTGGGGCAGGCGACCGAGATGAAAAACTGTTTTTT.

The chain recombines TRBV28 with TRBJ1-2; tentative D call: TRBD1 (5 bases). Germline-derived CDR1 and CDR2 are MDHEN and SYDVKM. The CDR3 length is 13 residues. V was cut by 3 bases and J by 8 bases, with 13 bases left in between. CDR3 sequence (DNA): TGTGCCAGCAGTTTCCGACAGACTAGAGGCTACACCTTC. Protein product: CASSFRQTRGYTF.

This clonotype appeared a few times. The CDR3 sequence is CSARADGFLAFF. The CDR3 DNA reads TGCAGTGCTAGAGCTGACGGTTTCCTTGCTTTCTTT. The gene calls are TRBV20-1 and TRBJ1-1; D ambiguous. Deletions cut 1 base from V and 11 bases from J, with 14 bases between. The germline V gene encodes CDR1 DFQATT and CDR2 SNEGSKA (reference sequence). This CDR3 is 12 amino acids long.

This clonotype was observed at least ten times. This chain connects TRBV27 to TRBJ1-6; D is unresolved. CDR3 length: 15 amino acids. Deletions cut 5 bases from V and 3 bases from J, with 11 bases between. Germline V gives CDR1 MNHEY, CDR2 SMNVEV (reference sequence). The CDR3 nucleotides read TGTGCCAGCAGTCCGACGGTTCACTATAATTCACCCCTCCACTTT. This encodes CASSPTVHYNSPLHF.